These 19 T cell receptor beta chains came from one sample sequenced in a study of T cells in Graves' hyperthyroidism and ophthalmopathy. Amplification of TCR beta CDR3 regions used RNA as the template. The HTBI primer set drove a first-round RT-PCR of the TCR CDR3. TCRdb independently ran MiXCR on the multiplex PCR reads; one entry per CDR3 protein. The sample consists of some 560,000 distinct CDR3 sequences, around 13% of them appearing once. Sequencing was done on a sample of blood. These receptors all stem from a woman aged 35 to 49 with Graves' hyperthyroidism.

This clonotype came up a few times. The chain carries TRBV3-1 and TRBJ1-6; no clear D. The V gene lost 4 bases and the J gene lost 10 bases, with 14 bases spanning the gap. Looked up from germline, CDR1 is LGHDT and CDR2 is YNNKEL (reference sequence). This CDR3 spans 14 amino acids. CDR3 in DNA: TGTGCCAGCAGCCGGGAGGGAATGAACTCACCCCTCCACTTT. Translated: CASSREGMNSPLHF. The entire variable domain, with the rest obtained from reference TRBV3-1 and TRBJ1-6, is as follows: DTAVSQTPKYLVTQMGNDKSIKCEQNLGHDTMYWYKQDSKKFLKIMFSYNNKELIINETVPNRFSPKSPDKAHLNLHINSLELGDSAVYFCASSREGMNSPLHFGNGTRLTVT.

V and J are TRBV3-1 and TRBJ1-6; D ambiguous. CDR1 is LGHDT and CDR2 is YNNKEL in the germline V gene (reference sequence). CDR3 size: 14 residues. V dropped 0 bases and J dropped 7 bases, with 7 bases sitting between them. CDR3 DNA: TGTGCCAGCAGCCAAGATACCGGAAATTCACCCCTCCACTTT. Encoded protein: CASSQDTGNSPLHF.

The chain carries TRBV11-2 and TRBJ2-5; possibly TRBD1 for D (5 bases). The V and J ends lost 5 bases and 4 bases respectively, with 11 bases between them. The CDR3 spans 13 residues. Germline V gives CDR1 SGHAT, CDR2 FQNNGV. CDR3 in amino acids: CASSARVRETQYF. CDR3 in DNA: TGTGCCAGCAGCGCCAGGGTTCGAGAGACCCAGTACTTC.

The table lists this clonotype with a few counts. The V and J genes are TRBV5-4 and TRBJ2-3; 11 bases fit TRBD2. This CDR3 comprises 17 residues. Looked up from germline, CDR1 is SGHNT and CDR2 is YYREEE (reference sequence). The CDR3: CVERLAGLEWGTDTQYF. For the CDR3, the DNA is TGTGTCGAACGACTAGCGGGGTTAGAGTGGGGCACAGATACGCAGTATTTT.

This clonotype has at least ten counts. The V gene is TRBV2, the J gene TRBJ2-1; 8 bases line up with TRBD2. The CDR3 is 14 amino acids. V was pared by 8 bases and J by 6 bases, with 9 bases of the junction left unmatched. In germline, CDR1 is SNHLY, CDR2 FYNNEI. The CDR3 DNA is TGTGCCAGCCGCAAGCCCGGGACTAGCAATGAGCAGTTCTTC. This translates into CASRKPGTSNEQFF.

This clonotype was picked up many times. The chain combines TRBV4-1 with TRBJ2-7; 7 bases fit TRBD2. Germline CDR1 MGHRA, CDR2 YSYEKL. The V and J ends lost 4 bases and 5 bases, in that order; junction bases with no gene match: 8. The CDR3 has 14 amino acids. CDR3 residues: CASSPLGGSDEQYF. The CDR3 DNA reads TGCGCCAGCAGCCCCCTGGGCGGGAGCGACGAGCAGTACTTC.

This sequence joins TRBV9 and TRBJ2-4, with unresolved D. V lost 0 bases to trimming and J lost 8 bases, with 6 bases between them. Germline CDR1 reads SGDLS; CDR2 reads YYNGEE. The CDR3 length is 12 residues. CDR3 sequence: CASSVGGDIQYF. In DNA form, the CDR3 reads TGTGCCAGCAGCGTAGGCGGTGACATTCAGTACTTC. The full variable domain, its missing parts supplied by reference TRBV9 and TRBJ2-4, is DSGVTQTPKHLITATGQRVTLRCSPRSGDLSVYWYQQSLDQGLQFLIQYYNGEERAKGNILERFSAQQFPDLHSELNLSSLELGDSALYFCASSVGGDIQYFGAGTRLSVL.

The chain carries TRBV6-6 and TRBJ1-1; D gene ambiguous. Germline CDR1 reads MNHNY; CDR2 reads SVGAGI (reference sequence). The V end was cut by 0 bases, the J end by 4 bases, with 15 bases between. The CDR3 has 16 residues. CDR3: CASSYSSPGLGTEAFF. In DNA, the CDR3 is TGTGCCAGCAGTTACTCGAGTCCGGGGTTGGGCACTGAAGCTTTCTTT.

This chain joins TRBV7-9 and TRBJ2-7; maybe TRBD1 (6 bases). The germline V and J ends were trimmed by 0 bases and 3 bases, with 12 bases remaining between them. Germline V gives CDR1 SEHNR, CDR2 FQNEAQ (reference sequence). The CDR3 totals 15 residues. DNA of the CDR3: TGTGCCAGCAGCTTAGCGTCCGGACAGAACTACGAGCAGTACTTC. Amino acids: CASSLASGQNYEQYF.

Ten or more counts support this clonotype. The rearrangement links TRBV24-1 to TRBJ2-5, with unresolved D. The CDR3 is 12 residues long. V was cut by 4 bases and J by 7 bases, with 9 bases left in between. Germline V gene sequence: CDR1 KGHDR, CDR2 SFDVKD. CDR3 protein: CATSDFGVTQYF. CDR3 in DNA: TGTGCCACCAGTGACTTTGGGGTGACCCAGTACTTC.

This clonotype was picked up many times. J is TRBJ2-3 and V is TRBV11-2; no firm D call. Between the trimmed V and J ends, which lost 0 bases and 6 bases, there was a span of 7 bases. The V gene's germline CDR1 is SGHAT and CDR2 FQNNGV. The CDR3 has 13 amino acids. The CDR3 reads CASSLDMWDTQYF. The CDR3 DNA follows: TGTGCCAGCAGCTTAGATATGTGGGATACGCAGTATTTT.

This clonotype was found many times. This chain joins TRBV5-1 and TRBJ1-1; 8 bases match TRBD1. The J segment lost 2 bases and the V segment lost 5 bases, leaving 8 bases of the junction unmatched. Germline V lookup: CDR1 SGHRS, CDR2 YFSETQ. This CDR3 contains 15 residues. DNA of the CDR3: TGCGCCAGCAGTTCGACAGGGGACGGAAACACTGAAGCTTTCTTT. Protein product: CASSSTGDGNTEAFF.

In its sample, this clonotype was seen many times. J is TRBJ2-7 and V is TRBV11-2, with TRBD2 matching 9 bases. CDR1 SGHAT and CDR2 FQNNGV come from the germline V gene. The V gene end was trimmed by 5 bases and the J gene end by 2 bases; junction bases not matched to a gene: 7. CDR3 length: 15 amino acids. CDR3 in amino acids: CASSQGVAGAYEQYF. The CDR3 DNA reads TGTGCCAGCAGCCAAGGGGTAGCGGGAGCCTACGAGCAGTACTTC.

This clonotype was seen many times. This sequence joins TRBV18 and TRBJ1-5, with unresolved D. In germline, CDR1 is KGHSH, CDR2 LQKENI. The CDR3 is 14 amino acids. The V end lost 6 bases, the J end lost 6 bases, and 15 bases lay between the germline ends. The chain's CDR3 is CASSLQPPPQPQHF. The CDR3 DNA reads TGTGCCAGCTCCCTACAGCCGCCACCTCAGCCCCAGCATTTT.

There are many counts of this clonotype. The chain links TRBV12-3 or TRBV12-4 to TRBJ1-1; D not resolved. The ends were cut back, 7 bases at V and 0 bases at J, with 12 bases in the middle. The length of the CDR3 is 14 residues. The CDR3 loop reads CASTTTRMNTEAFF. CDR3 DNA: TGTGCCAGCACCACGACCAGAATGAACACTGAAGCTTTCTTT.

This clonotype has at least ten counts. This CDR3 reads CASSFQQGADTQYF. CDR3 nucleotide sequence: TGTGCCAGCAGCTTTCAACAGGGGGCAGATACGCAGTATTTT. The chain carries TRBV7-9 and TRBJ2-3, with 8 bases that match TRBD1. The junction had 3 bases not matched to a gene; V was cut back by 3 bases and J by 4 bases. Germline V lookup: CDR1 SEHNR, CDR2 FQNEAQ (reference sequence). The CDR3 extends over 14 amino acids. Full variable domain (missing parts from reference TRBV7-9 and TRBJ2-3): DTGVSQNPRHKITKRGQNVTFRCDPISEHNRLYWYRQTLGQGPEFLTYFQNEAQLEKSRLLSDRFSAERPKGSFSTLEIQRTEQGDSAMYLCASSFQQGADTQYFGPGTRLTVL.

A few counts support this clonotype. The V call is TRBV3-1, the J call TRBJ1-3; D ambiguous. The germline V gene has CDR1 LGHDT and CDR2 YNNKEL (reference sequence). This CDR3 is built from 15 residues. V lost 3 bases and J lost 1, with 10 bases in between. As DNA, the CDR3 is TGTGCCAGCAGCCAGTCAGCGGGGTCTGGAAACACCATATATTTT. It encodes CASSQSAGSGNTIYF.

The V gene is TRBV20-1, the J gene TRBJ2-3; 7 bases are shared with TRBD2. The CDR3 totals 16 residues. Germline V gene lookup returns CDR1 DFQATT and CDR2 SNEGSKA (reference sequence). V trimming: 1 base; J trimming: 0 bases; junction bases outside the gene matches: 7. The CDR3 sequence: CSARGLVRGSTDTQYF. In nucleotides, the CDR3 is TGCAGTGCTAGAGGGCTGGTGCGGGGGAGCACAGATACGCAGTATTTT.

V gene TRBV19 combines with J gene TRBJ2-3; D is ambiguous. With 3 bases removed from V and 2 bases from J, the gap between germline ends came to 12 bases. The CDR3 consists of 15 residues. Germline loops: CDR1 LNHDA, CDR2 SQIVND (reference sequence). CDR3 sequence: CASSIDGILTDTQYF. The CDR3 DNA follows: TGTGCCAGTAGTATTGATGGCATTCTCACAGATACGCAGTATTTT.